The T cell receptor (beta chain) under discussion was sequenced for a study of T-cell memory formation after mild COVID-19. Regarding this clonotype: What it binds is unknown.

TCRdb itself ran the 5' RACE reads through MiXCR, one entry per CDR3 protein. The data contain 410,000 or so distinct CDR3 sequences, around a quarter of them seen just once; the ten biggest clones take up roughly 14%. V was shortened by 3 bases and J by 5 bases, with 20 bases between the two germline ends. This CDR3 has 17 amino acids. Findings and caveats of the study: Of the contracting clones, CD4+ ones lay mainly in CM and EM, and CD8+ ones in EMRA.

The J gene is TRBJ1-5, the V gene TRBV12-3 or TRBV12-4; D might be TRBD1 (6 bases). The receptor was isolated from an adult woman who had mild COVID-19 (a few samples of this study predate the infection). Cell type and time point are not known. The specimen sequenced was PBMCs or a T cell subset sorted from them (not recorded which). DNA for the CDR3: TGTGCCAGCAGTTTGGGAACCATAGGGTCAGGGGATCAGCCCCAGCATTTT. This encodes CASSLGTIGSGDQPQHF.